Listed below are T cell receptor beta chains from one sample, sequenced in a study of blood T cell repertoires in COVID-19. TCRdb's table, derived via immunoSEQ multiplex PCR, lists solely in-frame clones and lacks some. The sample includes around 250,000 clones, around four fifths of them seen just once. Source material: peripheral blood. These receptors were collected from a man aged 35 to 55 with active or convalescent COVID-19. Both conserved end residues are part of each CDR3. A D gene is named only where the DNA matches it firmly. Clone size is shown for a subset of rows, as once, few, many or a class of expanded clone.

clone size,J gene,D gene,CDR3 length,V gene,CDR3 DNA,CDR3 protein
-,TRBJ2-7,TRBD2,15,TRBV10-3,TGTGCCATCAGTGGGCTAGGGCTAGCGGGAAACGAGCAGTACTTC,CAISGLGLAGNEQYF
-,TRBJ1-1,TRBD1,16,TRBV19,TGTGCCAGTAGTATCCTAGGGACAGGGTTTATGTCTGAAGCTTTCTTT,CASSILGTGFMSEAFF
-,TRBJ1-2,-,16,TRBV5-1,TGCGCCAGCAGCGCGGACGGACAGCAGATGAACTATGGCTACACCTTC,CASSADGQQMNYGYTF
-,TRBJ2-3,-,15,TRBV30,TGTGCCTGGAAATACCGATCGCGGTCGACAGATACGCAGTATTTT,CAWKYRSRSTDTQYF
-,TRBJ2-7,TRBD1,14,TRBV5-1,TGCGCCAGCAGCTTGGAGATACAGGGGTACGAGCAGTACTTC,CASSLEIQGYEQYF
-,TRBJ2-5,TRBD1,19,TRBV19,TGTGCCAGTAGTATAGTATTCTTGAGAGTAGGGGGCAAACAAGAGACCCAGTACTTC,CASSIVFLRVGGKQETQYF
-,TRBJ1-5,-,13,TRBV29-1,TGCAGCGTCTGGGGAGGGGCTGGGCAGCCCCAGCATTTT,CSVWGGAGQPQHF
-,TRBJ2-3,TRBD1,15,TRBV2,TGTGCCAGCAGGAAGGGACAGGGGCTCACAGATACGCAGTATTTT,CASRKGQGLTDTQYF
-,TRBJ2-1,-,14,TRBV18,TGTGCCAGCTCACCAGACCGGGCCTACAATGAGCAGTTCTTC,CASSPDRAYNEQFF
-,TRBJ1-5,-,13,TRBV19,TGTGCCAGTAGTTCCCAGGTTAATCAGCCCCAGCATTTT,CASSSQVNQPQHF
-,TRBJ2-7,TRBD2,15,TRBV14,TGTGCCAGCAGCCAAGAGGGGACTAGCGGCTACGAGCAGTACTTC,CASSQEGTSGYEQYF
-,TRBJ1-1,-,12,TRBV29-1,TGCAGCGTTGAAGCCTTGACAGTTGAAGCTTTCTTT,CSVEALTVEAFF
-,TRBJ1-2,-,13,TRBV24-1,TGTGCCACCAGTGATGGAGGGGCGGAAGGCTACACCTTC,CATSDGGAEGYTF
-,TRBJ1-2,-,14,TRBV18,TGTGCCAGCTCACCACCGGCAGGGTTCGGTGGCTACACCTTC,CASSPPAGFGGYTF
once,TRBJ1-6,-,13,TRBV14,TGTGCCAGCAGCCGCGTCAGGGATTCACCCCTCCACTTT,CASSRVRDSPLHF
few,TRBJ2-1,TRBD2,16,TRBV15,TGTGCCACCAGCAGAGATCTGCGGGAGTATTACAATGAGCAGTTCTTC,CATSRDLREYYNEQFF
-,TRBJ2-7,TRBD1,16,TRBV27,TGTGCCAGCAGTTCGCCCTACCCGGGACAGGGATACGAGCAGTACTTC,CASSSPYPGQGYEQYF
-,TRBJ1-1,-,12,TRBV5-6,TGTGCCAGCAGCGTGGTTTTCGGTGAAGCTTTCTTT,CASSVVFGEAFF
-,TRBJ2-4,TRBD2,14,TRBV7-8,TGTGCCAGCAGCTCAGAACTACTAGCGAACATTCAGTACTTC,CASSSELLANIQYF
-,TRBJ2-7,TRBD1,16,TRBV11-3,TGTGCCAGCAGCTTAGGGTCGGGACAGGGCGCCTACGAGCAGTACTTC,CASSLGSGQGAYEQYF
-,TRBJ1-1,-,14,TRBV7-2,TGTGCCAGCAGGGCGGGGAGGGGTTACCCTGAAGCTTTCTTT,CASRAGRGYPEAFF
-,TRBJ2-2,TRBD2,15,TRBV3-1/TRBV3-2,TGTGCCAGCAGCCAAGGGCCAGCGGGGGGGCTACGGCTGTTTTTT,CASSQGPAGGLRLFF
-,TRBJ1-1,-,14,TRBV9,TGTGCCAGCAGCCCCTACAAAGGGGCTGGTGAAGCTTTCTTT,CASSPYKGAGEAFF
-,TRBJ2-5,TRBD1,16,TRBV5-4,TGTGCCAGCAGCGAGGGACAGATGAGGGGCATAGAGACCCAGTACTTC,CASSEGQMRGIETQYF
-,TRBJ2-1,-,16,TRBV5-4,TGTGCCAGCAGCAGAGAGAGACAGGACATCTACAATGAGCAGTTCTTC,CASSRERQDIYNEQFF
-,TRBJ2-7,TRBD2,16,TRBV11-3,TGTGCCAGCAGCCCGGAACTAGCGGGAGGATCCTACGAGCAGTACTTC,CASSPELAGGSYEQYF
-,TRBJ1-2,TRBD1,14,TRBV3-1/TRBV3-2,TGTGCCAGCAGCCAAGCGGTCAGGGGGCGTGGCTACACCTTC,CASSQAVRGRGYTF
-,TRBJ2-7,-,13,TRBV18,TGTGCCAGCTCACCTGGCAGGGACTACGAGCAGTACTTC,CASSPGRDYEQYF
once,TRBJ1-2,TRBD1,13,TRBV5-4,TGTGCCAGCAGCCCGGACAGGTTCAGCGGCTACACCTTC,CASSPDRFSGYTF
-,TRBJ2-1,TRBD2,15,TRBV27,TGTGCCAGCAGTATTGCCCGGACTAGCGGGAGGGAACAGTTCTTC,CASSIARTSGREQFF
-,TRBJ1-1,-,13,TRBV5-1,TGCGCCAGCAGCTTGGCAGGGGTCACTGAAGCTTTCTTT,CASSLAGVTEAFF
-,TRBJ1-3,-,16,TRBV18,TGTGCCAGCTCACCAAACTCTGCGGACTCCGGAAACACCATATATTTT,CASSPNSADSGNTIYF
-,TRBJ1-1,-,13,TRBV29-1,TGCAGCGTTGAAGGGGGGAGGTTCACTGAAGCTTTCTTT,CSVEGGRFTEAFF
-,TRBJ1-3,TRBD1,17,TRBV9,TGTGCCAGCAGCCCGGGGACAGGGAGTCTCGTGGGAAACACCATATATTTT,CASSPGTGSLVGNTIYF
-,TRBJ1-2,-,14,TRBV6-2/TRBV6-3,TGTGCCAGCAGTTACTCGATGGGGGAGGAAGGCTACACCTTC,CASSYSMGEEGYTF
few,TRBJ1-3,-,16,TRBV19,TGTGCCAGTAGCAGGGCCCCATTAAGCTCTGGAAACACCATATATTTT,CASSRAPLSSGNTIYF
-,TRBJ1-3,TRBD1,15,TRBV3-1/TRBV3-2,TGTGCCAGCAGCCACCGGGACAGGGTTGGAAACACCATATATTTT,CASSHRDRVGNTIYF
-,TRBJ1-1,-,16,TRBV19,TGTGCCAGTAGTAAGGGACTTCAGCTAGTGAACACTGAAGCTTTCTTT,CASSKGLQLVNTEAFF
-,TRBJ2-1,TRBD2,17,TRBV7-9,TGTGCCAGCAGCTTAGCGATGGGCCTAGCGGGGGACAATGAGCAGTTCTTC,CASSLAMGLAGDNEQFF
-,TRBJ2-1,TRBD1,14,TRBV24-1,TGTGCCACCAGTGAGTCACGGGACAGGGATGAGCAGTTCTTC,CATSESRDRDEQFF
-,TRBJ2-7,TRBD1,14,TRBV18,TGTGCCAGCTCCTACGGGACAGCCTCCTACGAGCAGTACTTC,CASSYGTASYEQYF
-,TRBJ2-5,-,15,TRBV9,TGTGCCAGCAGCACCCTCGGCGGCAGCCAAGAGACCCAGTACTTC,CASSTLGGSQETQYF
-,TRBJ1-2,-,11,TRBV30,TGTGCCTGGAGTGTACAGTACGGCCCCCGCTTC,CAWSVQYGPRF
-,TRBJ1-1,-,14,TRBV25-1,TGTGCCAGCACCAAGTCTCACATGAACACTGAAGCTTTCTTT,CASTKSHMNTEAFF
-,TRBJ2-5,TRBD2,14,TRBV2,TGTGCCAGCAGTCGGCTAGCGGGAGATGAGACCCAGTACTTC,CASSRLAGDETQYF
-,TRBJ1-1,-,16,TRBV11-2,TGTGCCAGCAGCCCCGGCGGGTGGTTAGCGGGCACTGAAGCTTTCTTT,CASSPGGWLAGTEAFF
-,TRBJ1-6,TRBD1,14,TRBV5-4,TGTGCCAGCAGCCTGGGACAGGGGGCATCACCCCTCCACTTT,CASSLGQGASPLHF
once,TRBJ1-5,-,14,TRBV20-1,TGCAGTGCTAGTACCGGGGGTAACGGTCAGCCCCAGCATTTT,CSASTGGNGQPQHF
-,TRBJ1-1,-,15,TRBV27,TGTGCCAGCAGTTCCTCGGGACAATATCACACTGAAGCTTTCTTT,CASSSSGQYHTEAFF
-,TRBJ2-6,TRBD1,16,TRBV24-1,TGTGCCACCAGCGGTGGACAGGGGATAGTGGCCAACGTCCTGACTTTC,CATSGGQGIVANVLTF